Listed here is a single T cell receptor beta chain. The antigen it recognizes is unknown. No much larger clone exists at a distance of one base, and base qualities are not known. This entry is derived from a study of blood T cell repertoires in COVID-19 (dated by TCRdb to 2018 to 2021). About the full investigation: Samples from collaborators originated in the United States, Italy and Spain and spanned both the acute and convalescent phases of COVID-19. The repertoires were made available in a free public database intended to serve as a resource for research on the immune response to SARS-CoV-2. Sample metadata almost always included a de-identified subject ID, COVID-19 status, age in years and sex. Samples came from the ongoing ImmuneRACE study (first 160 participants) plus 1,254 subjects from 6 global collaborators. Deeply sampled blood TCRbeta repertoires from subjects exposed to, actively infected with, or recovered from COVID-19 were included in the dataset. Where available, HLA class I and class II types were taken from metadata supplied by the sample provider and were not determined by assay-based typing. The prospective study material was composed of cDNA or gDNA derived from T cells, B-cell-depleted T cells, or PBMCs.

The immunoSEQ Assay, a bias-controlled multiplex PCR, was used to amplify TCRbeta CDR3 regions from genomic DNA. As for how the authors treated the data: Within the assay, amplification of reference gene primers was used to estimate how many nucleated cells each sample contained. To quantify the absolute abundance of each unique TCRbeta CDR3 rearrangement, sequence reads were collapsed and filtered. For each sample, productive Simpson clonality was calculated as the square root of Simpson's diversity index over productive rearrangements. Held by TCRdb, this immuneACCESS table contains in-frame sequences only and omits some clones. Under half of the omission traces to an unresolved V gene where checked; the cause of the rest is unknown. Clonal size and the V and J genes are those of that table, whereas D and trimming came from the DNA. The sample includes 150,000 to 200,000 clones, with approximately 83% observed a single time. In total, the top ten clones hold 10% to 15% of the sample.

According to the germline V gene, CDR1 reads SNHLY and CDR2 reads FYNNEI. Trimming costs V 4 bases and J 0 bases, and their ends lie 7 bases apart. The CDR3 holds 15 amino acids from the cysteine to the phenylalanine. Only CDR3 DNA is held: 45 bases, read in frame from base 1. What the work shows at the level of the full study, not this receptor alone: The amount of clinical and demographic metadata varied by source and participant and was provided uncurated.

In the prospective study, participants were roughly 18 to 100 years old, resided in approximately 25 geographic areas of the United States, and were enrolled through a virtual design. In the prospective study, cohorts were assigned on the basis of participant-reported clinical history obtained from a screening survey and a study questionnaire. Recovered participants in ImmuneRACE Cohort 3 were defined as having two consecutive negative NP/OP PCR tests, clearance from a healthcare professional, or resolution of symptoms. Mobile phlebotomists in the prospective study collected whole blood, serum and a nasopharyngeal or oropharyngeal swab from every participant. Over a roughly 2-month period, participants in the prospective study had the option of providing additional blood draws and questionnaires. Before DNA extraction, blood samples from the prospective study were shipped at room temperature or frozen.

This receptor was obtained from a woman aged 60 to 75 who had recovered from COVID-19. The chain links TRBV2 with TRBJ2-6; TRBD2 could be the D gene, as 5 bases match. The sequencing sample was made of PBMCs or T cells enriched from blood (not recorded which). The CDR3 region reads CASSARGSGANVLTF. In nucleotide form, the sequence is TGTGCCAGCAGTGCACGGGGCTCTGGGGCCAACGTCCTGACTTTC.